This T cell receptor (beta chain) was identified during a study of T cells after yellow fever vaccination (dated by TCRdb to the late 2010s). Turning to the overall study: The SMART-Seq v4 Ultra Low Input RNA kit was used to prepare libraries from fractions with low cell numbers. Blood was collected at multiple timepoints before and after primary and secondary immunization, and bulk PBMC replicates and cell subsets were isolated. Two healthy male donors made up the cohort, one aged 18 to 30 years and the other aged 30 to 40 years. To follow T-cell clones before and after both primary and booster YFV17D yellow fever vaccination, bulk TCR alpha and beta repertoires underwent longitudinal sequencing.

Based on the germline V gene, the CDR1 and CDR2 sequences are MGHRA and YSYEKL. Including the terminal cysteine and phenylalanine, the CDR3 comprises 16 residues. CDR3 DNA is the only sequence kept; it has 48 bases, read in frame from the first base. Trimming costs V 4 bases and J 1 base, and their ends lie 14 bases apart. Explained via the paper, the treatment or condition label denotes: live attenuated yellow fever vaccine strain. Two biological replicates of bulk PBMCs were collected at each blood-draw timepoint. A standard Ficoll-Paque protocol was used to isolate PBMCs from peripheral blood. TriZol was used to extract RNA from bulk PBMCs, CD4 and CD8 fractions, and dextramer-positive and dextramer-negative fractions. Paper-wide results and their limitations: Computational filtering was needed because FACS-sorted repertoires could contain abundant contaminating clonotypes from the bulk population. After the booster, most of the clones that had expanded following primary vaccination were detected again (roughly 97% of CD4 and around 87% of CD8), which suggests that memory was broadly maintained. A small fraction of clonotypes appeared in both the CD4 and CD8 compartments, likely as a result of convergent recombination. Because only two donors were included in the study, the extent to which the findings can be generalized is limited. The secondary T-cell response was weaker than the primary response but faster, peaking on day 5 instead of day 15.

With respect to this clonotype: No antigen is known for it. The record has no base qualities; no much larger clone is one base away.

Synthesis of TCR cDNA relied on 5'RACE template switching, a step that introduced a universal primer site along with unique molecular identifiers. Priming of cDNA synthesis was performed from both the TCR alpha and TCR beta constant segments. Library amplification used two PCR steps, and the second PCR step added sample barcodes and sequencing adapters. Libraries were sequenced on Illumina HiSeq 2500 (2x100 bp) or NovaSeq (2x150 bp). Per the original workflow: Demultiplexing of reads and collapsing into UMI consensus sequences were performed with MIGEC, and V(D)J alignment was carried out with MiXCR. Clonotypes responding to the vaccine were identified with edgeR on replicate PBMC samples, with the criteria of FDR below 0.01 and a log2 fold change above 5 up to day 15. Bulk clonotypes were assigned CD4 or CD8 identity according to which sequenced CD4 or CD8 repertoire held them at higher abundance. Clones were called with MiXCR by TCRdb after fastp trimmed the public reads at Q25, and only in-frame beta chains were retained. Each CDR3 protein appears once, grouped with its most common genes and DNA. These V and J calls rely on TCRdb rather than the paper's analysis. The table for this sample lists about 350,000 distinct CDR3 sequences; approximately 10% of them were counted only once. The biggest ten clones account for 18% of the sample.

Material: PBMCs, obtained on the day of the first yellow fever vaccination. The sequence was collected from a young man who received the YFV17D yellow fever vaccine. Recombination linked TRBV4-1 to TRBJ1-5; the D gene is unclear. The sequenced DNA: TGCGCCAGCAGCCCAACGGGTCTTCCCAGCAATCAGCCCCAGCATTTT. Translated, it reads CASSPTGLPSNQPQHF.